The 30 T cell receptor beta chains given below trace back to one sample, sequenced in a study of CXCR3-negative and CXCR3-positive naive CD8 T cells. Regarding the study as a whole: Naive cells positive for CXCR3 carried more hydrophobic TRB CDR3s than CXCR3-negative ones.

These receptors' antigens are unknown. UMI-labeled TRB cDNA libraries were prepared by 5' RACE. TCRdb re-called the 5' RACE reads and catalogs CDR3 proteins one per entry, DNA excluded. In all, the sample yields approximately 140,000 distinct CDR3 sequences. Material for sequencing was naive CXCR3+ CD8+ T cells from blood. The subset here: CD45RO-CCR7+CD27+CD95- naive CD8+ T cells expressing CXCR3 (TNR3+). All receptors come from a human donor in good health. Some clones in this sample may be carry-over from other donors' samples.

This chain connects TRBV6-5 to TRBJ2-5; no DNA is available, so the TRBD2 call from TCRdb remains unchecked. Per germline, CDR1 MNHEY and CDR2 SVGAGI. This CDR3 contains 17 residues. The CDR3 protein is CASRQGLAPSYQETQYF.

The chain recombines TRBV12-3 or TRBV12-4 with TRBJ2-7; TCRdb outputs TRBD2, but without DNA this stays unchecked. The CDR3 extends over 13 amino acids. CDR3 amino acids: CASSRGGQYGQYF.

The rearrangement uses TRBV20-1 and TRBJ2-1; TCRdb's assignment of TRBD2 cannot be checked, as there is no DNA. This CDR3 comprises 17 residues. Germline lookup yields CDR1 DFQATT and CDR2 SNEGSKA (reference sequence). Here the CDR3 reads CSARDRWGLAEYNEQFF.

The V call is TRBV5-6, the J call TRBJ1-2. The germline V gene has CDR1 SGHDT and CDR2 YYEEEE. The CDR3 consists of 16 residues. The CDR3 protein is CASSLKPLREPGGYTF.

V and J are TRBV28 and TRBJ2-1; TCRdb's D call, TRBD2, is unchecked because there is no DNA. CDR3 length equals 16 residues. Germline values: CDR1 MDHEN, CDR2 SYDVKM. The CDR3 sequence is CASSFGLAGNSGEQFF.

The V and J genes are TRBV21-1 and TRBJ2-5; TCRdb's D call, TRBD1, is unchecked because there is no DNA. TRBV21-1 is assigned pseudogene status. The CDR3 is made up of 17 amino acids. Here the CDR3 reads CASSDTPGPTWGETQYF.

The chain uses TRBV27 and TRBJ2-7; without DNA, the TCRdb call of TRBD2 cannot be checked. CDR1 is MNHEY and CDR2 is SMNVEV in the germline V gene (reference sequence). This CDR3 comprises 14 residues. The CDR3 protein is CASSPTSGNFEQYF.

The chain links TRBV20-1 to TRBJ1-3. Germline V CDR1 and CDR2: DFQATT, SNEGSKA (reference sequence). CDR3 length: 14 amino acids. CDR3 residues: CSARVETPGNTIYF.

This chain links TRBV20-1 with TRBJ2-7; TCRdb outputs TRBD1, but without DNA this stays unchecked. Germline CDR1 reads DFQATT; CDR2 reads SNEGSKA (reference sequence). CDR3 length: 12 amino acids. CDR3 in amino acids: CSLGTGGSGQYF.

The rearrangement links TRBV7-3 to TRBJ2-1; TCRdb selects TRBD1, and the lack of DNA leaves this call unchecked. The CDR3 totals 15 residues. Germline CDR1 reads SGHTA; CDR2 reads FQGTGA. This CDR3 reads CASSQTPGGANEQFF. Based on the CDR3 plus reference TRBV7-3 and TRBJ2-1, the full variable domain is GAGVSQTPSNKVTEKGKYVELRCDPISGHTALYWYRQSLGQGPEFLIYFQGTGAADDSGLPNDRFFAVRPEGSVSTLKIQRTERGDSAVYLCASSQTPGGANEQFFGPGTRLTVL.

The chain recombines TRBV11-3 with TRBJ2-1; the TCRdb call, TRBD1, lacks DNA for checking. This CDR3 is 15 amino acids long. In germline, CDR1 is SGHNT, CDR2 YENEEA. The CDR3 region is CASSPRGGGLNEQLF.

The V call is TRBV12-3 or TRBV12-4, the J call TRBJ1-2; as DNA is missing, the TRBD1 call by TCRdb cannot be tested. CDR3 size: 14 residues. Here the CDR3 reads CASSFGRTDYGYIF.

The gene calls are TRBV29-1 and TRBJ2-4; the D call of TRBD2 rests on TCRdb alone, since no DNA is present to check it. The CDR3 covers 19 residues. CDR1 SQVTM and CDR2 ANQGSEA come from the germline V gene. The CDR3 spells CSVEGTLVRLRAAKNIQYF.

CDR3 loop: CSVEGPGQGLTEAFF. The chain carries TRBV29-1 and TRBJ1-1; TCRdb outputs TRBD1, but without DNA this stays unchecked. Germline V gives CDR1 SQVTM, CDR2 ANQGSEA. CDR3 length equals 15 residues.

V usage is TRBV7-3 and J usage is TRBJ2-1; TCRdb calls TRBD2, which cannot be checked without DNA. The CDR3 is 15 amino acids. Germline-derived CDR1 and CDR2 are SGHTA and FQGTGA. The CDR3 sequence: CASTEREGPVYEQFF.

V is TRBV5-5 and J is TRBJ2-7. This CDR3 spans 14 amino acids. CDR1 and CDR2 from the germline V gene are SGHKS and YYEKEE (reference sequence). CDR3 residues: CASSFRTQTYEQYF.

This sequence joins TRBV6-5 and TRBJ2-5. The CDR3 totals 14 residues. The germline V gene encodes CDR1 MNHEY and CDR2 SVGAGI. This CDR3 reads CASSYSQGRETQYF.

The chain combines TRBV7-8 with TRBJ2-7; TCRdb designates TRBD1, a call that cannot be tested without DNA. Per the germline V gene, CDR1 is SGHVS and CDR2 is FQNEAQ. The CDR3 is 16 residues long. The CDR3 spells CASSLAGGQGAFEQYF.

The chain couples TRBV5-5 to TRBJ2-7. Germline values: CDR1 SGHKS, CDR2 YYEKEE (reference sequence). The CDR3 length is 14 residues. This chain's CDR3 is CASSWTSGPYEQYF.

The rearrangement links TRBV30 to TRBJ1-5; with no DNA, the TCRdb D assignment of TRBD1 cannot be verified. In germline, CDR1 is GTSNPN, CDR2 SVGIG (reference sequence). CDR3 length: 17 amino acids. CDR3 sequence reads: CAWSVGPGFRGNQPQHF.

This chain links TRBV28 with TRBJ2-5; TCRdb designates TRBD2, a call that cannot be tested without DNA. The germline V gene encodes CDR1 MDHEN and CDR2 SYDVKM. This CDR3 contains 16 residues. CDR3 residues: CASTSGLAGGAETQYF.

The chain employs TRBV5-4 and TRBJ2-1; TCRdb outputs TRBD2, but without DNA this stays unchecked. The germline CDR1 and CDR2 sequences are SGHNT and YYREEE (reference sequence). CDR3 length equals 14 residues. The CDR3 here is CASSPTNSYNEQFF.

The gene calls are TRBV29-1 and TRBJ1-4; TCRdb names TRBD1, which stays unverified in the absence of DNA. Germline assignment: CDR1 SQVTM and CDR2 ANQGSEA. This CDR3 comprises 15 residues. CDR3: CSVVLQGDGNEKLFF.

V is TRBV2 and J is TRBJ2-6. Germline assignment: CDR1 SNHLY and CDR2 FYNNEI. This CDR3 comprises 17 residues. This CDR3 reads CASSEHGSVSGANVLTF.

The chain joins TRBV21-1 to TRBJ1-5; TCRdb names TRBD1, which stays unverified in the absence of DNA. TRBV21-1 is recorded as a pseudogene. The CDR3 runs to 16 residues. The CDR3 sequence is CASSTWAPWGNQPQHF.

The chain joins TRBV12-3 or TRBV12-4 to TRBJ2-1. This CDR3 contains 18 residues. CDR3 in amino acids: CASSLVSFKVTGDNEQFF.

The chain couples TRBV4-3 to TRBJ2-2; without DNA, the TCRdb call of TRBD1 cannot be checked. Per germline, CDR1 LGHNA and CDR2 YSLEER. This CDR3 is 18 amino acids long. CDR3 residues: CASSQDRGRGRNTGELFF.

The chain is built from TRBV4-1 and TRBJ2-1; TCRdb selects TRBD2, and the lack of DNA leaves this call unchecked. The CDR3 sequence is 16 residues long. Germline CDR1 is MGHRA and CDR2 is YSYEKL. CDR3 sequence: CASSQAGTSGSYEQFF.

The genes are TRBV7-3 and TRBJ2-1. CDR3 size: 15 residues. Per the germline V gene, CDR1 is SGHTA and CDR2 is FQGTGA. The CDR3 is CASSSHDSAFNEQFF.

This chain links TRBV29-1 with TRBJ2-7; TCRdb gives TRBD2 as the D gene, but with no DNA this cannot be confirmed. The CDR3 extends over 15 amino acids. Germline V gives CDR1 SQVTM, CDR2 ANQGSEA. The CDR3 protein is CSVEAGGIGTYEQYF.